The T cell receptor beta chain under discussion was sequenced for a study of monozygotic twins with inflammatory bowel disease. The CDR3 covers 15 residues. From germline, CDR1 is SGHRS and CDR2 YFSETQ. The authors made each sample's cDNA in eight separate reactions. Using the 5' RACE reads, TCRdb records one entry per CDR3 protein without DNA. The table lists 200,000 to 250,000 distinct CDR3 sequences. The chain employs TRBV5-1 and TRBJ1-2; TCRdb's D gene call, TRBD1, goes unchecked for lack of DNA. The sequence came from a human donor with ulcerative colitis or Crohn's disease, or a healthy co-twin of an affected twin (not recorded which). Sequencing input: blood. CDR3 residues: CASSLDSEGGNGYTF. Full variable domain (missing parts from reference TRBV5-1 and TRBJ1-2): KAGVTQTPRYLIKTRGQQVTLSCSPISGHRSVSWYQQTPGQGLQFLFEYFSETQRNKGNFPGRFSGRQFSNSRSEMNVSTLELGDSALYLCASSLDSEGGNGYTFGSGTRLTVV.